The rows below give T cell receptor beta chains drawn from one sample of a study of regulatory T cells in long-lasting Graves disease. Via MiXCR, TCRdb re-called the multiplex PCR reads, giving one row per CDR3 protein. The sample includes a few hundred thousand distinct CDR3 sequences, 20% to 25% of them seen just once. Source: peripheral blood mononuclear cells (PBMCs), taken when the disease was refractory, from a patient treated with antithyroid drugs. The receptors stem from a female donor with Graves disease. Both conserved end residues are part of each CDR3. D genes are given only for firm matches. Expanded clones are given a class, and other clones once, few, many or no size at all.

TRBJ2-7 | TRBD1 | TRBV7-9 | few | CASSSDRVLREQYF | TGTGCCAGCAGCTCGGACAGGGTATTACGCGAGCAGTACTTC
TRBJ1-1 | NA | TRBV19 | once | CASSISGRSAGAEVFF | TGTGCCAGTAGTATATCCGGACGGTCAGCGGGCGCTGAAGTTTTCTTT
TRBJ2-2 | NA | TRBV27 | NA | CASSSGAAPGELFF | TGTGCCAGCAGTTCCGGGGCTGCGCCCGGGGAGCTGTTTTTT
TRBJ1-3 | NA | TRBV6-5 | NA | CASSYSPGAGGNTIYF | TGTGCCAGCAGTTACTCCCCGGGGGCAGGAGGAAACACCATATATTTT
TRBJ1-3 | NA | TRBV7-2 | few | CASSPRVGGFSGNTIYF | TGTGCCAGCAGCCCTAGAGTTGGTGGGTTCTCTGGAAACACCATATATTTT
TRBJ1-3 | TRBD1 | TRBV6-1 | NA | CASSDRGPRGNTIYF | TGTGCCAGCAGTGATAGGGGGCCGAGAGGAAACACCATATATTTT
TRBJ1-2 | NA | TRBV28 | many | CASTGGLGYTF | TGTGCCAGCACAGGAGGTCTTGGCTACACCTTC
TRBJ2-7 | NA | TRBV12-3/TRBV12-4 | many | CASSSRQVGSYEQYF | TGTGCCAGCAGCTCACGACAGGTGGGGTCCTACGAGCAGTACTTC
TRBJ2-6 | NA | TRBV11-2 | few | CASSLMGSRGGSGANVLTF | TGTGCCAGCAGCTTAATGGGTTCCAGGGGGGGCTCTGGGGCCAACGTCCTGACTTTC
TRBJ2-2 | TRBD2 | TRBV20-1 | NA | CSAKSGGNTGELFF | TGCAGTGCTAAGAGCGGGGGAAACACCGGGGAGCTGTTTTTT
TRBJ1-2 | TRBD1 | TRBV29-1 | few | CSVVQGARGYTF | TGCAGCGTTGTACAGGGGGCGAGGGGCTACACCTTC
TRBJ2-5 | NA | TRBV6-5 | NA | CASSYSRSETQYF | TGTGCCAGCAGTTACTCGAGATCGGAGACCCAGTACTTC
TRBJ1-2 | NA | TRBV2 | many | CASSEPQGFNYGYTF | TGTGCCAGCAGTGAACCACAGGGATTTAACTATGGCTACACCTTC
TRBJ1-3 | NA | TRBV7-6 | NA | CASSLKTDLSGNTIYF | TGTGCCAGCAGCTTAAAAACGGACCTCTCTGGAAACACCATATATTTT
TRBJ1-2 | NA | TRBV27 | many | CASKRPGHGRGYTF | TGTGCCAGCAAAAGACCGGGACATGGCCGTGGCTACACCTTC
TRBJ2-3 | TRBD1 | TRBV7-9 | NA | CASSSLKGDRGRPDTQYF | TGTGCCAGCAGCTCTCTTAAGGGGGACAGGGGGCGCCCAGATACGCAGTATTTT
TRBJ1-2 | NA | TRBV27 | few | CASSWGLGISYDGYTF | TGTGCCAGCAGTTGGGGACTAGGTATCTCCTACGATGGCTACACCTTC
TRBJ1-4 | NA | TRBV28 | many | CASSLRGNHEKLFF | TGTGCCAGCAGCCTCCGGGGAAATCATGAAAAACTGTTTTTT
TRBJ2-7 | NA | TRBV13 | NA | CASSFPFDEQYF | TGTGCCAGCAGCTTTCCTTTCGACGAGCAGTACTTC
TRBJ2-2 | TRBD2 | TRBV6-1 | NA | CASSSLAGGPRAGELFF | TGTGCCAGCAGCTCCCTAGCGGGAGGGCCGCGGGCCGGGGAGCTGTTTTTT
TRBJ1-2 | TRBD1 | TRBV27 | NA | CASSRAAGTGGGYGYTF | TGTGCCAGCAGCCGAGCTGCCGGGACAGGGGGCGGCTATGGCTACACCTTC
TRBJ2-5 | NA | TRBV7-3 | many | CASSRQVGETQYF | TGTGCCAGCTCTAGACAGGTCGGGGAGACCCAGTACTTC